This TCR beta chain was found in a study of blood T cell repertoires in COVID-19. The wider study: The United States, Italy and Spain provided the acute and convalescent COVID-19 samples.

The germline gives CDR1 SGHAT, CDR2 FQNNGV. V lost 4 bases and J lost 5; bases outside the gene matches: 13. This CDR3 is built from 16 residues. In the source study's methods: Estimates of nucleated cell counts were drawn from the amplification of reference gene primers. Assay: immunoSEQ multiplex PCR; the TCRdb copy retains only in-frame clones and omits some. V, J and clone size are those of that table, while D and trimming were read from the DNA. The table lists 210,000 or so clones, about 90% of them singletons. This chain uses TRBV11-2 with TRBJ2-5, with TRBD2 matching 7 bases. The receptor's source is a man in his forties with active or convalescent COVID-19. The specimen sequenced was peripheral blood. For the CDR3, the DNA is TGTGCCAGCAGCTCCCCCTCTGCGGGAGATTGGGAGACCCAGTACTTC. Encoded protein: CASSSPSAGDWETQYF. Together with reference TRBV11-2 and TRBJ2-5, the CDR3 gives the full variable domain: EAGVAQSPRYKIIEKRQSVAFWCNPISGHATLYWYQQILGQGPKLLIQFQNNGVVDDSQLPKDRFSAERLKGVDSTLKIQPAKLEDSAVYLCASSSPSAGDWETQYFGPGTRLLVL.